This T cell receptor (beta chain) is drawn from a study of cytomegalovirus exposure and HLA in healthy donors. Findings and limits, study-wide: 87-base-pair reads could not separate some V segments, including TRBV6-2 and TRBV6-3. The authors later linked a missense DCLRE1C variant to TCR beta V- and J-gene trimming. A few chains tied to CMV proved CMV antigen-specific in vitro. The study labeled 150 to 200 TCR beta chains cytomegalovirus-associated.

Regarding this clone: The antigen remains unidentified.

In the PCR, 60 Vbeta and 13 Jbeta primers were used. Generated by immunoSEQ multiplex PCR, the TCRdb table keeps only in-frame clones and is missing some. The sample records some 170,000 clones, roughly 76% being singletons. V lost 5 bases to trimming and J lost 0 bases; unmatched junction nucleotides: 1. Germline V gene data show CDR1 as SQVTM and CDR2 as ANQGSEA. This CDR3 is built from 12 residues. This TCR was recovered from a woman between 18 and 30 years old in good health and CMV-seropositive. V is TRBV29-1 and J is TRBJ2-7; 7 bases line up with TRBD1. The sample taken for sequencing was PBMCs. The CDR3 coding sequence is TGCAGCGTTAGGGACAGCTCCTACGAGCAGTACTTC. Translating gives CSVRDSSYEQYF.